This TCR beta chain was captured by sequencing in a study of T cell repertoires in cytomegalovirus infection. On the study more broadly: Matching HLA type and CMV infection were both indicated by public TCR beta signatures.

TCRdb fed the reads into MiXCR, producing one record per CDR3 protein. Of around 320,000 distinct CDR3 sequences in the sample, 9.5% were seen once. With respect to this clonotype: Its specificity is not known.

The length of the CDR3 is 12 residues. V was pared by 6 bases and J by 9 bases, with 14 bases between. Germline values: CDR1 MNHEY, CDR2 SVGEGT. Findings and limits, study-wide: The study found HLA-C-restricted CMV-specific TCR beta clonotypes dominating the ex vivo response.

Sequencing was performed on PBMCs. This receptor was identified in a human donor in good health (CMV status not recorded). Some clones in this sample may be carry-over from other donors' samples. J is TRBJ1-2 and V is TRBV6-2 or TRBV6-3, with D uncertain. DNA of the CDR3: TGTGCCAGCAGGGACGGCATTTTGAGCTACACCTTC. This encodes CASRDGILSYTF.